A selection of T cell receptor beta chains follows, all from one sample in a study of control samples from healthy donors and cancer patients. Sequencing was performed with immunoSEQ multiplex PCR; in TCRdb, only in-frame clones are kept and a portion is missing. The sample lists 150,000 or so clones; around 90% were seen once. Material for sequencing was blood. These receptors all stem from a man aged 35-49 years in good health. CDR3s include the opening cysteine and the closing phenylalanine or tryptophan. Fields, in order: clone size, J gene, V gene, D gene, CDR3 protein, CDR3 DNA. A D gene is named only where the DNA matches it firmly. A row's size may be missing; if present it is once, few, many or a size class.

- | TRBJ2-3 | TRBV7-9 | - | CASSLVEYTQYF | TGTGCCAGCAGCTTAGTGGAGTACACGCAGTATTTT
once | TRBJ2-1 | TRBV4-1 | - | CASSQDRGRGGVRSYNEQFF | TGCGCCAGCAGCCAAGATAGGGGGAGAGGGGGGGTCCGCTCCTACAATGAGCAGTTCTTC
once | TRBJ2-2 | TRBV7-7 | - | CASSLGISTGELFF | TGTGCTAGCAGCTTAGGTATAAGCACCGGGGAGCTGTTTTTT
- | TRBJ1-4 | TRBV5-1 | - | CASRAGKANEKLFF | TGCGCCAGCAGAGCAGGGAAGGCTAATGAAAAACTGTTTTTT
few | TRBJ1-2 | TRBV5-6 | - | CASSGGPYGYTF | TGTGCCAGCAGCGGAGGACCCTATGGCTACACCTTC
- | TRBJ2-6 | TRBV7-2 | - | CASSLDFSGANVLTF | TGTGCCAGCAGCTTAGACTTCTCTGGGGCCAACGTCCTGACTTTC
- | TRBJ1-1 | TRBV2 | - | CASTWTGNTEAFF | TGTGCCAGCACTTGGACCGGTAACACTGAAGCTTTCTTT
- | TRBJ2-5 | TRBV11-2 | - | CASSFWTVQETQYF | TGTGCCAGCAGCTTCTGGACAGTACAAGAGACCCAGTACTTC
- | TRBJ2-7 | TRBV10-3 | - | CAISEVRDTYSYEQYF | TGTGCCATCAGTGAAGTGCGGGACACATACTCCTACGAGCAGTACTTC
- | TRBJ2-7 | TRBV6-4 | TRBD2 | CASSDGQGGSGARRTYEQYF | TGTGCCAGCAGTGACGGTCAAGGGGGTAGCGGGGCCCGAAGGACCTACGAGCAGTACTTC
- | TRBJ1-3 | TRBV10-3 | - | CAISGGGRSDSGNTIYF | TGTGCCATCAGTGGGGGGGGCAGGTCGGACTCTGGAAACACCATATATTTT
- | TRBJ2-3 | TRBV4-1 | TRBD2 | CASSQGLAVGGDTQYF | TGCGCCAGCAGCCAGGGACTAGCGGTAGGAGGAGATACGCAGTATTTT
- | TRBJ1-6 | TRBV27 | - | CASSLSNRGGNSPLHF | TGTGCCAGCAGTTTATCAAATCGCGGGGGGAATTCACCCCTCCACTTT
- | TRBJ1-3 | TRBV14 | TRBD1 | CASSPDRGTFSGNTIYF | TGTGCCAGCAGCCCCGACAGGGGAACCTTCTCTGGAAACACCATATATTTT
- | TRBJ2-7 | TRBV5-1 | TRBD2 | CASSLAGTSGAPREQYF | TGCGCCAGCAGCTTGGCCGGGACTAGCGGGGCCCCTCGGGAGCAGTACTTC
- | TRBJ2-7 | TRBV28 | - | CASSFATVLYEQYF | TGTGCCAGCAGTTTCGCGACGGTACTCTACGAGCAGTACTTC
once | TRBJ1-1 | TRBV12-3/TRBV12-4 | - | CASSGGWAEAFF | TGTGCCAGCAGTGGGGGTTGGGCTGAAGCTTTCTTT
- | TRBJ2-3 | TRBV9 | TRBD2 | CASSSRLAGDTDTQYF | TGTGCCAGCAGCTCCAGGCTAGCGGGGGACACAGATACGCAGTATTTT
- | TRBJ2-1 | TRBV4-1 | TRBD2 | CASSQDGYPGGGANEQFF | TGCGCCAGCAGCCAAGATGGTTACCCGGGCGGGGGGGCGAATGAGCAGTTCTTC
- | TRBJ1-2 | TRBV28 | - | CASRQVYGYTF | TGTGCCAGCAGACAGGTCTATGGCTACACCTTC
- | TRBJ2-5 | TRBV7-2 | - | CASSYRERETQYF | TGTGCCAGCAGCTACAGGGAGCGGGAGACCCAGTACTTC
- | TRBJ1-1 | TRBV2 | - | CASREGIGGEAFF | TGTGCCAGCAGGGAGGGGATAGGCGGTGAAGCTTTCTTT
- | TRBJ1-3 | TRBV10-3 | TRBD1 | CAISGHAGTGAGSGNTIYF | TGTGCCATCAGTGGTCATGCGGGGACAGGCGCCGGCTCTGGAAACACCATATATTTT
- | TRBJ2-3 | TRBV25-1 | - | CASTWRGSDTQYF | TGTGCCAGCACGTGGAGGGGGTCAGATACGCAGTATTTT
- | TRBJ1-6 | TRBV11-2 | - | CASSLDQPDNSPLHF | TGTGCCAGCAGCTTAGATCAACCGGATAATTCACCCCTCCACTTT
- | TRBJ1-2 | TRBV6-5 | TRBD1 | CASRGTDYGYTF | TGTGCCAGCAGGGGGACAGACTATGGCTACACCTTC
- | TRBJ1-1 | TRBV10-3 | TRBD1 | CAISESDRATEAFF | TGTGCCATCAGTGAGTCGGACAGGGCCACTGAAGCTTTCTTT
- | TRBJ1-2 | TRBV28 | - | CASRIPGHYGYTF | TGTGCCAGCAGGATACCGGGGCACTATGGCTACACCTTC
- | TRBJ1-6 | TRBV28 | - | CASSLVGSSSYNSPLHF | TGTGCCAGCAGTTTAGTAGGCAGCAGCTCCTATAATTCACCCCTCCACTTT
- | TRBJ2-5 | TRBV11-1 | - | CASTPQGGETQYF | TGTGCCAGCACCCCCCAGGGGGGAGAGACCCAGTACTTC
- | TRBJ2-1 | TRBV7-8 | - | CASSLDPSGIYNEQFF | TGTGCCAGCAGCTTAGATCCAAGCGGTATCTACAATGAGCAGTTCTTC
once | TRBJ1-4 | TRBV14 | TRBD1 | CASSQPIDRGNEKLFF | TGTGCCAGCAGCCAACCCATCGACAGGGGGAATGAAAAACTGTTTTTT
- | TRBJ1-1 | TRBV3-1/TRBV3-2 | - | CASSQRIQGIAGTEAFF | TGTGCCAGCAGCCAGCGGATACAGGGTATCGCAGGCACTGAAGCTTTCTTT
- | TRBJ2-7 | TRBV19 | - | CASSELDGYEQYF | TGTGCCAGTTCAGAACTAGATGGCTACGAGCAGTACTTC
- | TRBJ1-1 | TRBV19 | - | CASSTGVGWGPNTEAFF | TGTGCCAGTAGTACAGGGGTGGGTTGGGGACCGAACACTGAAGCTTTCTTT
- | TRBJ2-7 | TRBV28 | - | CASSRLIGGLGLYEQYF | TGTGCCAGCAGCAGACTCATCGGGGGGCTCGGGCTCTACGAGCAGTACTTC
- | TRBJ1-2 | TRBV28 | - | CASSVGDYGYTF | TGTGCCAGCAGTGTAGGGGACTATGGCTACACCTTC